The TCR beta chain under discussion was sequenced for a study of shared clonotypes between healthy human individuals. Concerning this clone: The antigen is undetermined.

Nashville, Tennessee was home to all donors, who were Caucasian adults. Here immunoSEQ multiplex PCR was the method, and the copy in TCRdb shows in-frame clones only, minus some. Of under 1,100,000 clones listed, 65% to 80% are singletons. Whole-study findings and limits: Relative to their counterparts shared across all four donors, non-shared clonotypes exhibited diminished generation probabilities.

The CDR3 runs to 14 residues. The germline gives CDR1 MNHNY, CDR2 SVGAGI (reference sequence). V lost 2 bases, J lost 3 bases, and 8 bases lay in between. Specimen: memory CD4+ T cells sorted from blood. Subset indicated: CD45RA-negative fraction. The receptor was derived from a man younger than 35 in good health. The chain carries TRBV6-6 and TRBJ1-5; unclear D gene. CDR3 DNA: TGTGCCAGCAGTTACGAGTTAGTCAATCAGCCCCAGCATTTT. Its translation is CASSYELVNQPQHF.